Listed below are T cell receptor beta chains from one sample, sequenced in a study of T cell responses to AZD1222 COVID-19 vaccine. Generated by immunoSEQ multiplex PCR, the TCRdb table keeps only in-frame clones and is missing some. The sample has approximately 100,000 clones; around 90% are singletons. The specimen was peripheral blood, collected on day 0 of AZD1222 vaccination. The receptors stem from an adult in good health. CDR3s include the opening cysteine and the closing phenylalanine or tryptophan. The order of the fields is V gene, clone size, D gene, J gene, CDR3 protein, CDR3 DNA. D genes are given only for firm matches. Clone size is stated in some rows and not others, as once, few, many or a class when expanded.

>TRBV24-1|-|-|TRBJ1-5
CATSDQDRPNQPQHF
TGTGCCACCAGTGACCAGGACAGACCCAATCAGCCCCAGCATTTT
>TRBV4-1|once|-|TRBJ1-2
CASSQPPVQGGYGYTF
TGCGCCAGCAGCCAACCCCCGGTGCAGGGCGGTTATGGCTACACCTTC
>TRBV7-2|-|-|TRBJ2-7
CASSLTYEQYF
TGTGCCAGCAGCTTAACCTACGAGCAGTACTTC
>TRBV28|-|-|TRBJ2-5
CAVGRSQETQYF
TGTGCCGTAGGGAGAAGCCAAGAGACCCAGTACTTC
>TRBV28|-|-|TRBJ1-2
CASSPPWSIGYGYTF
TGTGCCAGCAGCCCTCCGTGGTCCATCGGCTATGGCTACACCTTC
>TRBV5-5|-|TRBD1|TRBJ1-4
CASSFLGTVNEKLFF
TGTGCCAGCAGCTTTCTGGGGACAGTTAATGAAAAACTGTTTTTT
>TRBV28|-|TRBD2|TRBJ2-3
CASSGTSGGNSDTQYF
TGTGCCAGCAGTGGGACTAGCGGGGGTAATTCCGATACGCAGTATTTT
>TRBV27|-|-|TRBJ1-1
CASKGFTEAFF
TGTGCCAGCAAGGGGTTCACTGAAGCTTTCTTT
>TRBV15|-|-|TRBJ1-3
CATSRESGNTIYF
TGTGCCACCAGCAGAGAGTCCGGAAACACCATATATTTT
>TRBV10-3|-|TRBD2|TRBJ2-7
CAISGSLVAGEQYF
TGTGCCATCAGTGGTTCGTTGGTAGCGGGCGAGCAGTACTTC
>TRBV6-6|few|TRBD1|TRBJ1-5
CASSYLGQGGNQPQHF
TGTGCCAGCAGTTACCTCGGACAGGGAGGCAATCAGCCCCAGCATTTT